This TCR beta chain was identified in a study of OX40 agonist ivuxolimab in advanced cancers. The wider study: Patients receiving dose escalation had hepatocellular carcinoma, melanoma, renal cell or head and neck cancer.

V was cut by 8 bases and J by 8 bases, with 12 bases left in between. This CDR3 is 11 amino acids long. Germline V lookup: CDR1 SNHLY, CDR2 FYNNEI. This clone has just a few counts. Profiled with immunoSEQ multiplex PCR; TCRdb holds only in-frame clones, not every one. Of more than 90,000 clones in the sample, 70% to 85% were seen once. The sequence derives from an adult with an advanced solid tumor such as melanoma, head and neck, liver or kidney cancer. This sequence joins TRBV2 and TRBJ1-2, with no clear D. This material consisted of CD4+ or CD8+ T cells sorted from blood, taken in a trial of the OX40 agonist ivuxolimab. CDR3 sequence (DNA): TGTGCCAGCCAAAGGGAAATGGGCTACACCTTC. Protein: CASQREMGYTF.